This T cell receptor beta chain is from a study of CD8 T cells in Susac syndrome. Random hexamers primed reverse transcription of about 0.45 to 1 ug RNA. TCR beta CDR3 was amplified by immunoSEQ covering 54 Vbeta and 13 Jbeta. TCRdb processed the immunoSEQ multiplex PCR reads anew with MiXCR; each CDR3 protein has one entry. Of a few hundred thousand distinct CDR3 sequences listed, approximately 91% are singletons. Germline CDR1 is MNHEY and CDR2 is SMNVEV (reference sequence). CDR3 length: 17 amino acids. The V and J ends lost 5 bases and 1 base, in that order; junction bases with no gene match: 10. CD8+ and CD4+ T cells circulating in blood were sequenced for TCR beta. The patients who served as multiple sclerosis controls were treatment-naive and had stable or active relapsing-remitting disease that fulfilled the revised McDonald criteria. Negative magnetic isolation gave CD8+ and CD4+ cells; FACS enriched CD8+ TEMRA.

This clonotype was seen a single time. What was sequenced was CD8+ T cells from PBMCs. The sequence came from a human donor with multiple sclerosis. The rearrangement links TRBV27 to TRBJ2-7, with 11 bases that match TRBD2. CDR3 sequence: CASSIKTLAGGSYEQYF. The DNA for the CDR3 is TGTGCCAGCAGTATAAAGACTCTAGCGGGGGGATCCTACGAGCAGTACTTC.